This TCR beta chain was obtained from a study of cytomegalovirus exposure and HLA in healthy donors. Overall study findings and caveats: Generally TCR sequences proved uncommon, though certain public TCRs appeared in numerous donors. Follow-up analysis found HLA locus-dependent TCR association rates, highest for DRB1 and lowest for HLA-C. Further analysis was carried out later, and it showed several of the most significant clusters appearing linked to common viral pathogens.

This PCR relied on a set of 60 Vbeta primers and 13 Jbeta primers. The table came from immunoSEQ multiplex PCR; TCRdb's copy has only in-frame clones and leaves some out. The sample consists of fewer than 200,000 clones, 12% of them appearing once. Of note for this clone: Its antigen is currently unknown.

V was trimmed by 3 bases and J by 0 bases, leaving 12 bases between them. This CDR3 is built from 16 residues. The germline V gene has CDR1 SGHNT and CDR2 YENEEA. The chain uses TRBV11-3 and TRBJ1-3; a weak D match, TRBD1 (5 bases). Specimen: PBMCs. This receptor was obtained from a man aged 45-65 years in good health and CMV-seropositive. The CDR3: CASSFLGALSGNTIYF. DNA for the CDR3: TGTGCCAGCAGCTTTCTTGGGGCACTCTCTGGAAACACCATATATTTT.